Following are 19 T cell receptor beta chains from one sample sequenced in a study of vaccination and CD4 T cells after COVID-19. The treatment: roughly 10-day PBMC culture with coronavirus spike peptide pools or control peptides (ViraFEST assay). No antigen has been assigned to these receptors. Scientists ran DNA taken from cultured CD4+ T cells through the Oncomine TCR Beta short-read assay for sequencing. TCRdb called the PCR reads again in MiXCR, with one record for every CDR3 protein. The sample consists of about 21,000 distinct CDR3 sequences, around half of them appearing once. Sequences were obtained from CD4+ T cells from blood, cultured in vitro. All receptors come from a human donor who had recovered from COVID-19.

This clonotype was observed a handful of times. The rearrangement joins TRBV11-3 to TRBJ1-6, with D tentatively TRBD1 (5 bases). The CDR3 length is 13 residues. The ends were cut back, 4 bases at V and 6 bases at J, with 7 bases in the middle. The germline CDR1 and CDR2 sequences are SGHNT and YENEEA. CDR3 residues: CASSYGGNSPLHF. Written as DNA, the CDR3 is TGTGCCAGCAGCTATGGGGGTAATTCACCCCTCCACTTT. Supplemented by reference TRBV11-3 and TRBJ1-6, the full variable domain reads EAGVVQSPRYKIIEKKQPVAFWCNPISGHNTLYWYLQNLGQGPELLIRYENEEAVDDSQLPKDRFSAERLKGVDSTLKIQPAELGDSAVYLCASSYGGNSPLHFGNGTRLTVT.

The V gene is TRBV20-1, the J gene TRBJ1-5; 8 positions match TRBD1. The V gene's germline CDR1 is DFQATT and CDR2 SNEGSKA (reference sequence). This CDR3 has 12 amino acids. The ends lost 7 bases at V and 11 bases at J; junction bases unmatched: 10. The CDR3 nucleotides read TGCAGTGTCCCGGACAGGGCTCTAGCCCAGCATTTT. It encodes CSVPDRALAQHF.

The chain joins TRBV28 to TRBJ2-2, with 13 bases that match TRBD2. Germline CDR1 reads MDHEN; CDR2 reads SYDVKM. Trimming cost V 6 bases and J 6 bases; bases outside gene matches: 16. The CDR3 extends over 19 amino acids. This CDR3 reads CASSSGGTSGKRKSGELFF. The CDR3 nucleotides are TGTGCCAGCAGCAGTGGGGGGACTAGCGGGAAGAGGAAGTCCGGGGAGCTGTTTTTT.

V gene TRBV6-4 combines with J gene TRBJ2-2; D uncertain. This CDR3 is 12 amino acids long. CDR1 is MRHNA and CDR2 is SNTAGT in the germline V gene. The ends were cut back, 0 bases at V and 7 bases at J, with 3 bases in the middle. The CDR3 here is CASSDSGGELFF. The CDR3, as DNA: TGTGCCAGCAGTGACTCGGGCGGGGAGCTGTTTTTT.

Details on this clonotype: One end of the junction does not line up with germline, which may come from a read error. The genes are TRBV7-9 and TRBJ2-5; TRBD1 aligns across 11 bases. The CDR3 is 17 amino acids. The germline CDR1 and CDR2 sequences are SEHNR and FQNEAQ (reference sequence). CDR3 region: CASSVLLGQGGRETRYF. In DNA, the CDR3 is TGTGCCAGCAGCGTACTCCTGGGACAGGGGGGGAGAGAGACCCGGTACTTC.

CDR3 loop: CASSLERESYNEQFF. The CDR3 DNA reads TGTGCCAGCAGCTTAGAGAGGGAATCCTACAATGAGCAGTTCTTC. This sequence joins TRBV11-3 and TRBJ2-1, with D maybe TRBD2 (5 bases). Germline V gives CDR1 SGHNT, CDR2 YENEEA. CDR3 length: 15 amino acids. The V end lost 0 bases, the J end lost 1 base, and 7 bases lay between the germline ends.

The V call is TRBV6-5, the J call TRBJ2-3, with 8 bases lining up with TRBD1. The CDR3 length is 17 residues. V was clipped by 2 bases and J by 1 base; unmatched bases: 8. Germline values: CDR1 MNHEY, CDR2 SVGAGI. CDR3 sequence (DNA): TGTGCCAGCAGTTACGACTACCCGGGACAGGGCACAGATACGCAGTATTTT. This encodes CASSYDYPGQGTDTQYF.

CDR3 sequence reads: CASSESPGLGDEQYF. CDR3 sequence (DNA): TGCGCCAGCAGTGAGAGCCCGGGACTAGGTGACGAGCAGTACTTC. The chain is built from TRBV10-2 and TRBJ2-7, with TRBD2 identical over 8 bases. The CDR3 has 15 amino acids. J was trimmed by 5 bases and V by 2 bases; bases with no gene match: 8. Germline loops: CDR1 WSHSY, CDR2 SAAADI.

The chain joins TRBV6-2 or TRBV6-3 to TRBJ1-1; D is possibly TRBD1 (5 bases). Trimming cost V 7 bases and J 5 bases, with 26 bases left between them. The germline V gene encodes CDR1 MNHEY and CDR2 SVGEGT. This CDR3 contains 17 residues. Written as DNA, the CDR3 is TGTGCCAGCAAGGGATGGGACTCTAAGGCGGAGGTGACTGAAGCTTTCTTT. This codes for CASKGWDSKAEVTEAFF.

This clonotype has more than one count but fewer than ten. V usage is TRBV12-3 or TRBV12-4 and J usage is TRBJ1-5; D may be TRBD1 (5 bases). CDR3 size: 13 residues. V lost 3 bases, J lost 4 bases, and 7 bases lay in between. CDR3 sequence: CASSFRENQPQHF. As DNA, the CDR3 is TGTGCCAGCAGTTTCAGGGAGAATCAGCCCCAGCATTTT.

The chain combines TRBV27 with TRBJ1-6, with 11 bases fitting TRBD1. Germline lookup yields CDR1 MNHEY and CDR2 SMNVEV (reference sequence). The V and J ends lost 4 bases and 10 bases, in that order; junction bases with no gene match: 15. CDR3 length equals 18 residues. The CDR3 spells CASSSTDRGQQSGSPLHF. The DNA of the CDR3 is TGTGCCAGCAGTTCGACGGACAGGGGGCAACAATCAGGATCACCCCTCCACTTT.

The chain carries TRBV20-1 and TRBJ2-7; D not resolved. Trimming left V 0 bases short and J 7 bases short, with 10 bases between. The V gene's germline CDR1 is DFQATT and CDR2 SNEGSKA (reference sequence). The length of the CDR3 is 12 residues. The chain's CDR3 is CSARETPREQYF. The DNA of the CDR3 is TGCAGTGCTAGAGAGACTCCAAGGGAGCAGTACTTC.

This clonotype was counted between two and nine times. The chain carries TRBV6-5 and TRBJ2-2; 10 bases map to TRBD2. This CDR3 comprises 13 residues. Trimming took 2 bases from V and 10 from J; bases not matched to a gene: 1. Germline CDR1 and CDR2: MNHEY and SVGAGI. CDR3 in amino acids: CASSYGLAVELFF. The CDR3 nucleotides are TGTGCCAGCAGTTACGGACTAGCGGTGGAGCTGTTTTTT.

J is TRBJ1-2 and V is TRBV7-2, with a tentative D call TRBD1 (5 bases). The CDR3 is 13 amino acids. The V end lost 5 bases, the J end lost 4 bases, and 11 bases lay between the germline ends. Germline V gene sequence: CDR1 SGHTA, CDR2 FQGNSA. This CDR3 is CASSPRDGYGYTF. The CDR3 coding sequence is TGTGCCAGCAGCCCCCGGGACGGCTATGGCTACACCTTC. The variable domain in full, with the rest retrieved from reference TRBV7-2 and TRBJ1-2, is GAGVSQSPSNKVTEKGKDVELRCDPISGHTALYWYRQSLGQGLEFLIYFQGNSAPDKSGLPSDRFSAERTGGSVSTLTIQRTQQEDSAVYLCASSPRDGYGYTFGSGTRLTVV.

The rearrangement joins TRBV6-1 to TRBJ1-2; D unresolved. The CDR3 runs to 15 residues. V was trimmed by 7 bases and J by 4 bases, leaving 19 bases between them. Germline values: CDR1 MNHNS, CDR2 SASEGT. For the CDR3, the DNA is TGTGCCAGCACCGCCGGTAGTACCCTTGGCTATGGCTACACCTTC. Translating it yields CASTAGSTLGYGYTF.

This clonotype was counted only a few times. The rearrangement uses TRBV20-1 and TRBJ2-3, with TRBD2 matching 11 bases. This CDR3 has 14 residues. With V trimmed by 6 bases and J by 0 bases, 2 bases remained unmatched. Germline V gene sequence: CDR1 DFQATT, CDR2 SNEGSKA (reference sequence). CDR3 DNA sequence: TGCAGTGCCGTAGCGGGGGGGAGCACAGATACGCAGTATTTT. The encoded protein is CSAVAGGSTDTQYF.

The DNA for the CDR3 is TGTGCCACCAGCATAATAGCGGGAGGGCCCTACGAGCAGTACTTC. As protein: CATSIIAGGPYEQYF. The chain couples TRBV15 to TRBJ2-7; 11 nucleotides match TRBD2. Germline V CDR1 and CDR2: LNHNV, YYDKDF (reference sequence). The CDR3 has 15 amino acids. V was pared by 4 bases and J by 2 bases, with 4 bases of the junction left unmatched.

This clonotype came up once. This chain links TRBV7-3 with TRBJ2-3, with D possibly being TRBD2 (5 bases). Germline V CDR1 and CDR2: SGHTA, FQGTGA. V lost 0 bases and J 1 base, leaving 14 bases between the germline ends. The CDR3 totals 17 residues. CDR3 amino acids: CASSLTSEAGRTDTQYF. In DNA form, the CDR3 reads TGTGCCAGCAGCTTAACGTCGGAGGCGGGTCGCACAGATACGCAGTATTTT.

V usage is TRBV7-6 and J usage is TRBJ2-7; possible D gene TRBD2, 7 bases. Germline loops: CDR1 SGHVS, CDR2 FNYEAQ. This CDR3 has 15 amino acids. The V end was cut by 0 bases, the J end by 3 bases, with 12 bases between. The chain's CDR3 is CASSLAGGLVYEQYF. The CDR3 DNA reads TGTGCCAGCAGCTTAGCGGGGGGGCTTGTCTACGAGCAGTACTTC.